Shown below are 25 T cell receptor beta chains from a single sample sequenced in a study of cytomegalovirus exposure and HLA in healthy donors. PCR was performed using 60 Vbeta and 13 Jbeta primers. Generated by immunoSEQ multiplex PCR, the TCRdb table keeps only in-frame clones and is missing some. Found here are 85,000 to 95,000 clones, 70% to 85% of them singletons; the top ten hold around 5%. The sequenced material came from PBMCs. The origin of the receptors is a man aged 30-40 years in good health and CMV-seropositive.

V and J are TRBV5-4 and TRBJ1-1; maybe TRBD1 (5 bases). Looked up from germline, CDR1 is SGHNT and CDR2 is YYREEE (reference sequence). This CDR3 is 17 amino acids long. Trimming stripped 1 base from V and 0 bases from J, with 16 bases between. This CDR3 is CASSLRRLGLLNTEAFF. Written as DNA, the CDR3 is TGTGCCAGCAGCTTGAGGCGATTGGGACTGCTGAACACTGAAGCTTTCTTT.

The chain links TRBV6-1 to TRBJ1-1; 7 bases match TRBD1. This CDR3 comprises 14 residues. Germline values: CDR1 MNHNS, CDR2 SASEGT. V shed 5 bases and J 5 bases; nucleotides not matched to a gene: 8. CDR3: CASSYNRGGTEAFF. In DNA form, the CDR3 reads TGTGCCAGCAGTTATAACAGGGGCGGGACTGAAGCTTTCTTT.

This rearrangement joins TRBV5-6 to TRBJ2-7, with unresolved D. The CDR3 sequence is 14 residues long. Per the germline V gene, CDR1 is SGHDT and CDR2 is YYEEEE. V shed 3 bases and J shed 2 bases, with 12 bases lying between them. CDR3 DNA sequence: TGTGCCAGCAGCTCCCCCGGAACAGCCTACGAGCAGTACTTC. As protein: CASSSPGTAYEQYF.

This chain connects TRBV20-1 to TRBJ1-3; D is unclear. Germline CDR1 and CDR2: DFQATT and SNEGSKA (reference sequence). The CDR3 is made up of 11 amino acids. V was pared by 0 bases and J by 10 bases, with 7 bases between. The CDR3 is CSARDGETIYF. The CDR3 region has the DNA TGCAGTGCTAGAGATGGGGAGACCATATATTTT.

This chain joins TRBV4-3 and TRBJ1-2, with TRBD1 as a possible D gene (5 bases). The germline gives CDR1 LGHNA, CDR2 YSLEER. This CDR3 comprises 14 residues. V was shortened by 3 bases and J by 8 bases, with 16 bases between the two germline ends. CDR3 DNA sequence: TGCGCCAGCAGCCAGCTCCGGGCCCAGGGAGGCTACACCTTC. Protein sequence: CASSQLRAQGGYTF.

The genes are TRBV19 and TRBJ1-1; maybe TRBD1 (6 bases). The CDR3 is 13 amino acids. V was clipped by 5 bases and J by 1 base, with 8 bases between them. Per the germline V gene, CDR1 is LNHDA and CDR2 is SQIVND (reference sequence). The CDR3 reads CASSEGQNTEAFF. As DNA, the CDR3 is TGTGCCAGTAGTGAGGGACAGAACACTGAAGCTTTCTTT.

A remark on this clone: One junction end disagrees with the germline gene, perhaps due to a read error. The rearrangement joins TRBV7-7 to TRBJ2-1; weak D call: TRBD2 (6 bases). The CDR3 extends over 15 amino acids. Germline CDR1 and CDR2: SSHAT and FNYEAQ (reference sequence). DNA for the CDR3: TGTGCTAGCAGCTTCGGGGCGGGGCAGTACAATGAGCAGTTCTTC. Amino acid sequence: CASSFGAGQYNEQFF.

This clone has only one observation. This rearrangement joins TRBV5-6 to TRBJ1-2; D gene uncertain. Per the germline V gene, CDR1 is SGHDT and CDR2 is YYEEEE. The length of the CDR3 is 12 residues. V was pared by 6 bases and J by 8 bases, with 14 bases between. The CDR3 loop is CASTYSTGGYTF. The CDR3 nucleotides read TGTGCCAGCACCTATTCCACGGGAGGCTACACCTTC.

The chain uses TRBV5-1 and TRBJ1-3, with 7 bases identical to TRBD1. Germline CDR1 reads SGHRS; CDR2 reads YFSETQ. V trimming: 0 bases; J trimming: 6 bases; junction bases outside the gene matches: 9. The CDR3 loop spans 16 amino acids. This chain's CDR3 is CASSLGGGTGENTIYF. DNA for the CDR3: TGCGCCAGCAGCTTGGGTGGCGGAACAGGGGAAAACACCATATATTTT.

This clone occurred a few times. The CDR3 DNA sequence: TGTGCCAGCCTGGGACTAGCGGCGAATGAGCAGTTCTTC. Translation gives CASLGLAANEQFF. The chain couples TRBV28 to TRBJ2-1, with 11 bases identical to TRBD2. The CDR3 contains 13 residues. Per germline, CDR1 MDHEN and CDR2 SYDVKM. V was clipped by 8 bases and J by 7 bases; unmatched bases: 4.

This chain uses TRBV2 with TRBJ1-2, with 8 bases aligning to TRBD1. Germline V gives CDR1 SNHLY, CDR2 FYNNEI. The CDR3 sequence is 16 residues long. J lost 4 bases, V lost 5 bases, and 12 bases had no gene match. The CDR3 DNA sequence: TGTGCCAGCAGTTTTTTTTCTCAGGGGGCTGTCTATGGCTACACCTTC. Protein sequence: CASSFFSQGAVYGYTF.

The rearrangement links TRBV4-3 to TRBJ1-4, with 9 nucleotides matching TRBD1. The CDR3 runs to 16 residues. V lost 1 base and J lost 8; bases outside the gene matches: 8. Germline CDR1 and CDR2: LGHNA and YSLEER. Written as DNA, the CDR3 is TGCGCCAGCAGCCAAGGCGCGGGACAGGGAGGCGAAAAACTGTTTTTT. This gives the protein CASSQGAGQGGEKLFF.

This chain joins TRBV30 and TRBJ2-7; D may be TRBD1 (5 bases). Germline V CDR1 and CDR2: GTSNPN, SVGIG (reference sequence). This CDR3 spans 11 amino acids. V lost 2 bases and J lost 6, with 8 bases in between. CDR3 sequence: CAWSSRVEQYF. CDR3 in DNA: TGTGCCTGGAGTAGCAGGGTCGAGCAGTACTTC.

The chain links TRBV5-6 to TRBJ1-1, with unresolved D. The V end lost 3 bases, the J end lost 4 bases, and 7 bases lay between the germline ends. Germline loops: CDR1 SGHDT, CDR2 YYEEEE. CDR3 length equals 12 residues. The CDR3 spells CASSWPGTEAFF. For the CDR3, the DNA is TGTGCCAGCAGCTGGCCGGGCACTGAAGCTTTCTTT. Supplemented by reference TRBV5-6 and TRBJ1-1, the full variable domain reads DAGVTQSPTHLIKTRGQQVTLRCSPKSGHDTVSWYQQALGQGPQFIFQYYEEEERQRGNFPDRFSGHQFPNYSSELNVNALLLGDSALYLCASSWPGTEAFFGQGTRLTVV.

This clone appeared a few times. The CDR3 nucleotides are TGTGCCAGCAGCCCCGTCCCGGGACAGGGAACTAATGAAAAACTGTTTTTT. Translation gives CASSPVPGQGTNEKLFF. The chain couples TRBV5-8 to TRBJ1-4; 9 nucleotides line up with TRBD1. V lost 4 bases to trimming and J lost 1 base; unmatched junction nucleotides: 8. Looked up from germline, CDR1 is SGHTS and CDR2 is YDEGEE. This CDR3 has 17 amino acids.

For the CDR3, the DNA is TGTGCCAGCAGTTCCCGGGACAGGGGGGTAGGGCAGTACTTC. Translation: CASSSRDRGVGQYF. The chain recombines TRBV27 with TRBJ2-7, with 11 bases that match TRBD1. From germline, CDR1 is MNHEY and CDR2 SMNVEV (reference sequence). The ends lost 4 bases at V and 9 bases at J; junction bases unmatched: 8. The CDR3 runs 14 residues.

Notes on this clone: A much larger clone differs by one base, so this may be a read error. Additional DNA sequences in this sample encode the identical CDR3. V usage is TRBV6-6 and J usage is TRBJ1-5; no clear D. From germline, CDR1 is MNHNY and CDR2 SVGAGI (reference sequence). V lost 5 bases and J lost 0, with 5 bases in between. The CDR3 length is 13 residues. The CDR3 sequence is CASSQVSNQPQHF. CDR3 in DNA: TGTGCCAGCAGTCAGGTTAGCAATCAGCCCCAGCATTTT.

The J gene is TRBJ2-3, the V gene TRBV19; D ambiguous. V was clipped by 7 bases and J by 1 base, with 12 bases between them. Germline loops: CDR1 LNHDA, CDR2 SQIVND (reference sequence). This CDR3 comprises 14 residues. In DNA form, the CDR3 reads TGTGCCAGTATCCCCTCTGGGCGCACAGATACGCAGTATTTT. The encoded protein is CASIPSGRTDTQYF.

This sequence joins TRBV7-9 and TRBJ2-5; 11 bases map to TRBD1. The CDR3 spans 15 residues. Per germline, CDR1 SEHNR and CDR2 FQNEAQ (reference sequence). With V trimmed by 5 bases and J by 4 bases, 6 bases remained unmatched. Here the CDR3 reads CASSTRTGGAETQYF. The CDR3 DNA reads as TGTGCCAGCAGCACTCGGACAGGGGGCGCAGAGACCCAGTACTTC.

This clone appeared a few times. The genes are TRBV4-3 and TRBJ2-7; 8 positions agree with TRBD2. This CDR3 is built from 18 residues. J gave up 2 bases and V 0 bases, and 12 bases lay outside the gene matches. Germline CDR1 LGHNA, CDR2 YSLEER. In DNA form, the CDR3 reads TGCGCCAGCAGCCAAGATCGAGGTAGCGGGGACTACGCCTACGAGCAGTACTTC. It is translated as CASSQDRGSGDYAYEQYF.

As DNA, the CDR3 is TGTGCCATCAGCCCCCAAGGGACAACCTTAGCGAACACCGGGGAGCTGTTTTTT. Translated: CAISPQGTTLANTGELFF. V and J are TRBV10-3 and TRBJ2-2; a weak D match, TRBD1 (6 bases). The germline V gene encodes CDR1 ENHRY and CDR2 SYGVKD. The CDR3 has 18 amino acids. Trimming took off 6 bases at V and 0 bases at J, with 20 bases between the two ends.

The CDR3 sequence: CASSVAMWGGPTDTQYF. The CDR3 coding sequence is TGTGCCAGCAGCGTAGCGATGTGGGGGGGCCCCACAGATACGCAGTATTTT. V gene TRBV9 combines with J gene TRBJ2-3; TRBD2 is a possible D gene (7 bases). The CDR3 consists of 17 residues. The V end lost 0 bases, the J end lost 2 bases, and 16 bases lay between the germline ends. Germline V CDR1 and CDR2: SGDLS, YYNGEE. The whole variable domain, remainder taken from reference TRBV9 and TRBJ2-3, is DSGVTQTPKHLITATGQRVTLRCSPRSGDLSVYWYQQSLDQGLQFLIQYYNGEERAKGNILERFSAQQFPDLHSELNLSSLELGDSALYFCASSVAMWGGPTDTQYFGPGTRLTVL.

Details on this clone: The sample contains more than one DNA sequence encoding this CDR3. V and J are TRBV30 and TRBJ1-5, with D uncertain. The V gene lost 2 bases and the J gene lost 2 bases, with 4 bases spanning the gap. The V gene's germline CDR1 is GTSNPN and CDR2 SVGIG (reference sequence). The CDR3 consists of 12 residues. CDR3 coding DNA: TGTGCCTGGAGTAGCGGCAATCAGCCCCAGCATTTT. It codes for CAWSSGNQPQHF.

The chain links TRBV5-4 to TRBJ1-6; 7 bases line up with TRBD1. The junction had 7 bases not matched to a gene; V was cut back by 3 bases and J by 7 bases. The CDR3 is 15 amino acids. From germline, CDR1 is SGHNT and CDR2 YYREEE (reference sequence). DNA for the CDR3: TGTGCCAGCAGCTCGAAGACAGGGAGGAATTCACCCCTCCACTTT. This translates into CASSSKTGRNSPLHF.

The rearrangement joins TRBV2 to TRBJ1-2; 11 bases are shared with TRBD1. The length of the CDR3 is 14 residues. Trimming at V came to 7 bases and at J to 7 bases, leaving 8 bases not matched to a gene. Germline V gene lookup returns CDR1 SNHLY and CDR2 FYNNEI. The CDR3 sequence: CASTWTGGNGGYTF. The CDR3 DNA follows: TGTGCCAGCACCTGGACAGGGGGCAATGGTGGCTACACCTTC.